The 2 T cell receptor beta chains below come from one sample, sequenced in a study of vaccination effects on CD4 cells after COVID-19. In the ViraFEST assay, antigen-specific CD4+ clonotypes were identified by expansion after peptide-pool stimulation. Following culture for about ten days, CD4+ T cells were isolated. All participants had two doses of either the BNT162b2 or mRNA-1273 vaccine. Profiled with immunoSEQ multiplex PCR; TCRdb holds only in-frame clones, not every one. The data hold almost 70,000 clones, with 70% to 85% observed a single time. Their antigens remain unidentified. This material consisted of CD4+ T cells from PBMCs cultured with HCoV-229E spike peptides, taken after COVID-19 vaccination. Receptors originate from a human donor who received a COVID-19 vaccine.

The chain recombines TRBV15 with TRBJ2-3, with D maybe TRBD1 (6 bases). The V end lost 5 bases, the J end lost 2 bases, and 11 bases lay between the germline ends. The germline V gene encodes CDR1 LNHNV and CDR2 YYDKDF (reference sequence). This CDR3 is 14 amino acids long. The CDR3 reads CATSPGDLTDTQYF. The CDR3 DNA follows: TGTGCCACCAGCCCAGGGGACCTCACAGATACGCAGTATTTT.

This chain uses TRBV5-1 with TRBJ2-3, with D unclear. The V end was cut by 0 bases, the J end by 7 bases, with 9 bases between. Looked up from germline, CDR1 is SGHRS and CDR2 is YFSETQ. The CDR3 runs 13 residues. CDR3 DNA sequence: TGCGCCAGCAGCTTGGAGATTAGCAATACGCAGTATTTT. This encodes CASSLEISNTQYF.